The sequence of this T cell receptor (beta chain) was determined in a study of cytomegalovirus exposure and HLA in healthy donors (dated by TCRdb to 2016 to 2017). About the study as a whole: According to a later analysis, one platform produced both the roughly 130 validation repertoires and the roughly 640 repertoires of the first cohort. The study was designed to test whether signatures of past pathogen exposure could be identified by cataloging public T cell receptors. To predict cytomegalovirus infection status, the study brought together high-throughput TCR immunosequencing, statistical association of individual TCRs with disease status, and machine learning. A separate validation cohort of more than 100 different subjects was used in addition to the approximately 700-subject first cohort.

From the cysteine up to the phenylalanine, the CDR3 has a length of 15 residues. Of the read, only the CDR3 DNA is kept; its 45 bases are in frame from base 1. Trimming leaves V shorter by 5 bases and J shorter by 0 bases, with the junction holding 6 bases beyond the gene matches. The germline V gene (reference sequence) sets CDR1 to SEHNR and CDR2 to FQNEAQ. Separate from the roughly 700-subject first cohort, the validation cohort of roughly 110 subjects was the group to which the donors belonged. Notes on this clone: The target of this receptor is not known. Nothing much larger sits one base from this clone, and base qualities are not available.

The library was obtained by the immunoSEQ multiplex PCR assay. Turning to the authors' computational methods: A statistical classification framework was developed to diagnose cytomegalovirus status using the catalog of TCR beta chain sequences. Here the immuneACCESS table is served through TCRdb, limited to in-frame sequences with V and J called. Missing clones are a known gap in these copies; in checked studies unresolved V genes cover under half, and the rest lacks a known reason. That table is the source of V, J and clone size, and D and trimming were worked out from the DNA. The sample contains some 98,000 clones, 87% of them found a single time. Of the sample, around 6% falls within the top ten clones. On the study overall, not on this receptor specifically: In vitro tests confirmed that three of the cytomegalovirus-associated TCR beta chains recognize cytomegalovirus antigens. The authors suggested that the approach could potentially be extended to other disease states and immunological phenotypes. The study listed approximately 150 TCR beta chains as associated with cytomegalovirus. Of the cluster scores, 85% to 95% were above 0 in a later analysis, which found that TCRs clustered in the first cohort also tended to co-occur in the 95 to 150 validation repertoires. A later analysis had no HLA typing for the validation cohort, so co-occurrence there was scored across all 110 or so repertoires. The classifier was reported to diagnose cytomegalovirus status with high specificity and sensitivity in both the original cohort and the validation cohort. Most TCR sequences were observed very rarely across donors, whereas some public TCRs were present in many individuals.

The clonotype comes from a man aged 18 to 30 in good health and CMV-seropositive. The rearrangement joined TRBV7-9 to TRBJ1-1, and 7 junctional nucleotides match TRBD1. Sequenced material: PBMCs. Here is the DNA: TGTGCCAGCAGCACCGCACAGGGGATGAACACTGAAGCTTTCTTT. This sequence encodes CASSTAQGMNTEAFF.